The table lists the clone carrying this TCR beta chain with a few counts. The antigen is undetermined. The data are from a study of beta chain features in type 1 diabetes. Whole-study findings and limits: Across patients, naive, central memory and Treg TCRB repertoires exhibited apparently greater similarity than was observed across healthy donors. Within each of all four CD4+ subsets, Type 1 diabetes patients had TCRB CDR3s that were moderately but significantly shorter.

The V and J ends lost 1 base and 6 bases respectively, with 3 bases between them. This CDR3 has 11 amino acids. From germline, CDR1 is SGHTA and CDR2 FQGNSA. The isolated RNA, all of it, was reverse transcribed, so expressed TCRB transcripts were what got sequenced. Generated by immunoSEQ multiplex PCR, the TCRdb table keeps only in-frame clones and is missing some. The sample has over 55,000 clones; 40% to 60% are singletons. This chain connects TRBV7-2 to TRBJ1-1; D is undetermined. The TCR comes from a woman aged 35 to 49 with type 1 diabetes. The sequenced sample was Tregs from blood. CDR3 loop: CASSLVSEAFF. CDR3 bases: TGTGCCAGCAGCTTAGTCTCTGAAGCTTTCTTT.